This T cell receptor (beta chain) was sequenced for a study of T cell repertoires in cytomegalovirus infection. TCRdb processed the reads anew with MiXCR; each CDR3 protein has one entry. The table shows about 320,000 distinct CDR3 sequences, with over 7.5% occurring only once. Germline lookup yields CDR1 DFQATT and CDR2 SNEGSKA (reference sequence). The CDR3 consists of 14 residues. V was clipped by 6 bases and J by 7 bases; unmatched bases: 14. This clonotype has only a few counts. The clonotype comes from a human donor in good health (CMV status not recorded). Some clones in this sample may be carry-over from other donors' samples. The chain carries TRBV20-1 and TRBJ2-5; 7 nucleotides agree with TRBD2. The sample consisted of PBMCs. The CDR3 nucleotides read TGCAGTGCCAAATCCCCTAGCGGCCCCTGGACCCAGTACTTC. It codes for CSAKSPSGPWTQYF.